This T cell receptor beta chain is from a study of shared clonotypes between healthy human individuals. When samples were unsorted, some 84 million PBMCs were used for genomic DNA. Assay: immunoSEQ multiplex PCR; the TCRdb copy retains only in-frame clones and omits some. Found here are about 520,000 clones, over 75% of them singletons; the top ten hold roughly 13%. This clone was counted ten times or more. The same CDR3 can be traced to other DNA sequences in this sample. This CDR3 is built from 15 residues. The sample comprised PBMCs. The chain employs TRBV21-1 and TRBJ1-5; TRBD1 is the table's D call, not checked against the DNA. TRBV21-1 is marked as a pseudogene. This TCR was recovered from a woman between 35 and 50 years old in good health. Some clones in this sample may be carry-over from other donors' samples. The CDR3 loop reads CASSKEQGWRQPQHF. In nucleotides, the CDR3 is TGTGCCAGCAGCAAAGAACAGGGATGGAGGCAGCCCCAGCATTTT.